This TCR beta chain was captured in a study of regulatory T cells in long-lasting Graves disease. Background on the study: Persistent Graves' disease meant over 5 years of antithyroid drugs with positive TSH receptor antibodies.

The sample's time point: persistent/refractory GD, antithyroid drugs over 5 years with positive TRAb. Scientists built the TCR library using RNA that was extracted from PBMCs. Patients were from an endocrinology department in Xi'an, China. Study-wide results and caveats: There was favoring of TRBV28, TRBJ1-2 and TRBJ2-5 in persistent disease. New patients shared over 900 public clonotypes, and persistent patients shared more, with 2,741.

Assembly of TCR beta libraries relied on iRepertoire HTBI primers together with Arm-PCR of CDR3 regions. TCRdb re-called the multiplex PCR reads through MiXCR, storing one row per CDR3 protein. Of some 440,000 distinct CDR3 sequences detected, around 21% appear once; the ten largest clones hold about 8.3%. As regards this clonotype: Its antigen is undetermined.

Germline CDR1 and CDR2: LGHDT and YNNKEL (reference sequence). This CDR3 contains 15 residues. Trimming took off 0 bases at V and 0 bases at J, with 8 bases between the two ends. The chain couples TRBV3-1 to TRBJ1-1, with D perhaps matching TRBD1 (5 bases). The receptor was isolated from a female donor with Graves disease. Sample: peripheral blood mononuclear cells (PBMCs), taken when the disease was refractory, from a patient treated with antithyroid drugs. The CDR3 DNA is TGTGCCAGCAGCCAAGACTCGGGGGTGAACACTGAAGCTTTCTTT. Its protein is CASSQDSGVNTEAFF.